A single sample is the source of the 20 T cell receptor beta chains below, sequenced in a study of blood T cells in healthy people across ages. Then a second PCR, running roughly 7 to 11 cycles, was carried out with a sample-barcoded 5' primer and a J-beta primer mix. MiXCR was run by TCRdb on the 5' RACE reads, yielding one entry per CDR3 protein. In the table there are 800,000 to 950,000 distinct CDR3 sequences, roughly 35% of which are singletons. Sequenced input: blood. These receptors were collected from a man between 18 and 29 years old in good health.

This clonotype was detected a few times. The V gene is TRBV12-3 or TRBV12-4, the J gene TRBJ1-2, with D tentatively TRBD1 (5 bases). The V end lost 6 bases, the J end lost 1 base, and 15 bases lay between the germline ends. The length of the CDR3 is 15 residues. CDR3 DNA: TGTGCCAGCAGCAATTCGGGGGGGGGTAACTATGGCTACACCTTC. This sequence encodes CASSNSGGGNYGYTF.

This clonotype was picked up one time. The rearrangement joins TRBV20-1 to TRBJ2-7; D is possibly TRBD2 (6 bases). CDR3 length: 14 amino acids. The germline CDR1 and CDR2 sequences are DFQATT and SNEGSKA (reference sequence). Trimming removed 4 bases from V and 3 bases from J, with 16 bases in between. CDR3 DNA: TGCAGTGCTACCGCCACGGGACTCGACTACGAGCAGTACTTC. Its protein is CSATATGLDYEQYF.

This clonotype was counted only a few times. The chain joins TRBV4-3 to TRBJ2-3; D remains unclear. Germline V CDR1 and CDR2: LGHNA, YSLEER. The V and J ends lost 0 bases and 0 bases respectively, with 10 bases between them. The CDR3 covers 16 residues. CDR3 DNA: TGCGCCAGCAGCCAAGATGAGGCGACTAGCACAGATACGCAGTATTTT. Its translation: CASSQDEATSTDTQYF.

This clonotype appeared a few times. Here the CDR3 DNA reads TGTGCCAGCAGTGTCGACAGGCCAGCGACCCTCCACTTT. Encoded protein: CASSVDRPATLHF. J is TRBJ1-6 and V is TRBV2, with D tentatively TRBD1 (6 bases). Germline V lookup: CDR1 SNHLY, CDR2 FYNNEI. The CDR3 covers 13 residues. V was cut by 4 bases and J by 14 bases, with 15 bases left in between.

The chain joins TRBV7-8 to TRBJ2-5; no firm D call. The V end lost 5 bases, the J end lost 2 bases, and 15 bases lay between the germline ends. In germline, CDR1 is SGHVS, CDR2 FQNEAQ. The CDR3 is 15 residues long. In nucleotides, the CDR3 is TGTGCCAGCAGCATCAACGTGGGTTCACAAGAGACCCAGTACTTC. It codes for CASSINVGSQETQYF.

The chain couples TRBV21-1 to TRBJ2-5; the table names TRBD2, a call not compared with the DNA. TRBV21-1 is termed a pseudogene. The CDR3 contains 13 residues. The CDR3 DNA follows: TGTGCCCCGGACCGGACTGTTCAGGAGACCCAGTACTTC. Protein: CAPDRTVQETQYF.

The chain combines TRBV4-2 with TRBJ1-1; 7 bases align to TRBD1. Germline CDR1 and CDR2: LGHNA and YNFKEQ. After removal of 1 base from V and 7 bases from J, the junction contained 6 bases not matched to a gene. The CDR3 extends over 14 amino acids. The CDR3, as DNA: TGTGCCAGCAGCCAAGGGGGGACAGCACTTGAAGCTTTCTTT. The encoded protein is CASSQGGTALEAFF.

This clonotype was found a few times. This chain connects TRBV7-2 to TRBJ2-7; 8 positions agree with TRBD1. Germline V gene sequence: CDR1 SGHTA, CDR2 FQGNSA. Losses at the gene ends were 5 bases for V and 3 bases for J; bases not matched to a gene: 9. The CDR3 is 15 amino acids. CDR3 in DNA: TGTGCCAGCAGCATCGGGACAGGCCAGATCTACGAGCAGTACTTC. As protein: CASSIGTGQIYEQYF.

The chain has TRBV4-1 and TRBJ2-3, with 8 nucleotides matching TRBD2. After removal of 1 base from V and 2 bases from J, the junction contained 8 bases not matched to a gene. This CDR3 region has 17 residues. Germline loops: CDR1 MGHRA, CDR2 YSYEKL. In DNA form, the CDR3 reads TGCGCCAGCAGCCAAGGCCAGTGGCGGGAGGCCACAGATACGCAGTATTTT. It translates to CASSQGQWREATDTQYF.

The CDR3 DNA follows: TGTGCCAGCAGCTTAAAGGACAGGGAAACAGATACGCAGTATTTT. This codes for CASSLKDRETDTQYF. The chain recombines TRBV7-2 with TRBJ2-3; TRBD1 aligns across 8 bases. With V trimmed by 2 bases and J by 3 bases, 4 bases remained unmatched. CDR3 length: 15 residues. The germline CDR1 and CDR2 sequences are SGHTA and FQGNSA.

At least ten counts were recorded for this clonotype. Here the CDR3 reads CASSPLGHYTDTQYF. The CDR3 DNA follows: TGTGCCAGCAGCCCCCTCGGACATTACACAGATACGCAGTATTTT. J is TRBJ2-3 and V is TRBV7-9, with D tentatively TRBD1 (5 bases). This CDR3 is 15 amino acids long. Germline loops: CDR1 SEHNR, CDR2 FQNEAQ (reference sequence). V dropped 5 bases and J dropped 2 bases, with 14 bases sitting between them.

This clonotype occurred a few times. The chain links TRBV4-1 to TRBJ1-1; D remains ambiguous. The CDR3 length is 13 residues. The germline V gene has CDR1 MGHRA and CDR2 YSYEKL. Trimming stripped 1 base from V and 6 bases from J, with 9 bases between. The CDR3 nucleotides are TGCGCCAGCAGCCAAGTAGATTTAGCTGAAGCTTTCTTT. Its translation is CASSQVDLAEAFF.

This clonotype was detected a few times. The chain combines TRBV6-5 with TRBJ2-1, with D maybe TRBD1 (6 bases). V shed 2 bases and J shed 7 bases, with 15 bases lying between them. Germline V gene sequence: CDR1 MNHEY, CDR2 SVGAGI. This CDR3 is built from 15 residues. CDR3 amino acids: CASSYSRGLANEQFF. The CDR3 region has the DNA TGTGCCAGCAGTTACAGTAGGGGGTTAGCGAATGAGCAGTTCTTC.

This clonotype was detected many times. The rearrangement links TRBV5-1 to TRBJ2-1; D is unclear. V was cut by 4 bases and J by 0 bases, with 11 bases left in between. The CDR3 has 15 amino acids. Germline assignment: CDR1 SGHRS and CDR2 YFSETQ. CDR3 sequence reads: CASSKGHDSYNEQFF. CDR3 DNA sequence: TGCGCCAGCAGCAAGGGCCACGACTCCTACAATGAGCAGTTCTTC.

V gene TRBV29-1 combines with J gene TRBJ1-4; D gene unclear. Germline CDR1 SQVTM, CDR2 ANQGSEA. V was shortened by 4 bases and J by 3 bases, with 9 bases between the two germline ends. The CDR3 consists of 13 residues. CDR3 sequence (DNA): TGCAGCGTTGTAGTAGCCCCTAATGAAAAACTGTTTTTT. Protein sequence: CSVVVAPNEKLFF. The full variable domain, with the rest looked up from reference TRBV29-1 and TRBJ1-4, is SAVISQKPSRDICQRGTSLTIQCQVDSQVTMMFWYRQQPGQSLTLIATANQGSEATYESGFVIDKFPISRPNLTFSTLTVSNMSPEDSSIYLCSVVVAPNEKLFFGSGTQLSVL.

As for this clonotype: A much more abundant neighbour one base away suggests this may be a read error. This chain links TRBV29-1 with TRBJ2-7, with TRBD1 as a possible D gene (6 bases). V lost 4 bases and J lost 10, with 17 bases in between. Germline values: CDR1 SQVTM, CDR2 ANQGSEA. This CDR3 region has 12 residues. The CDR3 loop is CSVGNRAESQYF. CDR3 DNA: TGCAGCGTTGGCAACAGGGCAGAGAGCCAGTACTTC.

The V gene is TRBV20-1, the J gene TRBJ2-3, with 8 bases aligning to TRBD2. The CDR3 loop spans 16 amino acids. V was pared by 1 base and J by 2 bases, with 8 bases of the junction left unmatched. The germline V gene encodes CDR1 DFQATT and CDR2 SNEGSKA (reference sequence). Here the CDR3 reads CSARAGLVTSTDTQYF. The CDR3 region has the DNA TGCAGTGCTAGAGCGGGACTAGTGACCTCCACAGATACGCAGTATTTT.

The chain employs TRBV7-9 and TRBJ2-7, with D perhaps matching TRBD1 (5 bases). This CDR3 contains 15 residues. Germline loops: CDR1 SEHNR, CDR2 FQNEAQ (reference sequence). Trimming cost V 2 bases and J 2 bases, with 13 bases left between them. In nucleotides, the CDR3 is TGTGCCAGCAGCTTAAAGACAGCCCCCCCCTACGAGCAGTACTTC. It yields the protein CASSLKTAPPYEQYF.

The V call is TRBV3-1, the J call TRBJ2-3; 8 bases are a match to TRBD1. In germline, CDR1 is LGHDT, CDR2 YNNKEL (reference sequence). The CDR3 runs to 15 residues. V shed 3 bases and J 0 bases; nucleotides not matched to a gene: 2. The CDR3 region has the DNA TGTGCCAGCAGCCAGGACAGGGAAAGCACAGATACGCAGTATTTT. Its protein is CASSQDRESTDTQYF.

The chain employs TRBV5-6 and TRBJ2-1; tentatively, D is TRBD2 (5 bases). Germline assignment: CDR1 SGHDT and CDR2 YYEEEE. Trimming cost V 10 bases and J 7 bases, with 21 bases left between them. The CDR3 is 14 residues long. CDR3 region: CASIRTGSWNEQFF. CDR3 DNA sequence: TGTGCCTCTATCCGAACGGGGTCTTGGAATGAGCAGTTCTTC.